Each of the 5 T cell receptor beta chains below was sequenced from the same sample in a study of T-cell reconstitution after alpha-beta-depleted transplantation in children. Molecular barcoding with unique molecular identifiers was used for the TCRbeta library. TCRdb passed the PCR reads through MiXCR, listing each CDR3 protein once. The sample lists roughly 490,000 distinct CDR3 sequences; roughly an eighth were seen once. Sample: PBMCs, mostly from graft donor cells, taken 180 days after TCRalphabeta/CD19-depleted stem cell transplant. The receptors were gathered from a female patient aged 2-15 years who had a stem cell transplant for aplastic anemia, so the T cells may come from the graft donor.

This clonotype was seen repeatedly, ten times or more. V gene TRBV29-1 combines with J gene TRBJ2-1, with D perhaps matching TRBD2 (6 bases). Germline-derived CDR1 and CDR2 are SQVTM and ANQGSEA. The CDR3 consists of 17 residues. Trimming removed 7 bases at V and 0 bases at J, with 22 bases between. CDR3 DNA: TGCAGCGCCCTAGCGCCCCGCGGTTCCCTCTCCTACAATGAGCAGTTCTTC. Translation gives CSALAPRGSLSYNEQFF.

The sample holds a few counts of this clonotype. The J gene is TRBJ2-3, the V gene TRBV20-1; no reliable D call. V was clipped by 0 bases and J by 3 bases, with 19 bases between them. This CDR3 comprises 17 residues. Germline lookup yields CDR1 DFQATT and CDR2 SNEGSKA (reference sequence). The CDR3 here is CSARDARPESLTDTQYF. As DNA, the CDR3 is TGCAGTGCTAGAGATGCTCGTCCCGAGAGTTTGACAGATACGCAGTATTTT.

The V and J genes are TRBV4-3 and TRBJ2-1; D not certain. Germline values: CDR1 LGHNA, CDR2 YSLEER. The CDR3 totals 15 residues. V lost 4 bases and J lost 4, with 14 bases in between. CDR3 in amino acids: CASSRDEAPYNEQFF. The CDR3 DNA reads as TGCGCCAGCAGCCGGGATGAAGCCCCGTACAATGAGCAGTTCTTC.

A few counts support this clonotype. J is TRBJ2-1 and V is TRBV5-1; D gene uncertain. Germline values: CDR1 SGHRS, CDR2 YFSETQ. Trimming pared 0 bases from V and 2 bases from J, leaving 9 bases between. There are 15 residues in the CDR3. CDR3 in DNA: TGCGCCAGCAGCTTGGCATCTAGACCCTACAATGAGCAGTTCTTC. Protein sequence: CASSLASRPYNEQFF.

This clonotype was observed a few times. The DNA of the CDR3 is TGCAGTGCCTCCCCTCGTTGGCGGGGACAGAACTATGGCTACACCTTC. Amino acids: CSASPRWRGQNYGYTF. The V call is TRBV20-1, the J call TRBJ1-2; TRBD1 matches at 7 bases. Trimming at V came to 6 bases and at J to 2 bases, leaving 15 bases not matched to a gene. This CDR3 is built from 16 residues. Germline V gene sequence: CDR1 DFQATT, CDR2 SNEGSKA (reference sequence).